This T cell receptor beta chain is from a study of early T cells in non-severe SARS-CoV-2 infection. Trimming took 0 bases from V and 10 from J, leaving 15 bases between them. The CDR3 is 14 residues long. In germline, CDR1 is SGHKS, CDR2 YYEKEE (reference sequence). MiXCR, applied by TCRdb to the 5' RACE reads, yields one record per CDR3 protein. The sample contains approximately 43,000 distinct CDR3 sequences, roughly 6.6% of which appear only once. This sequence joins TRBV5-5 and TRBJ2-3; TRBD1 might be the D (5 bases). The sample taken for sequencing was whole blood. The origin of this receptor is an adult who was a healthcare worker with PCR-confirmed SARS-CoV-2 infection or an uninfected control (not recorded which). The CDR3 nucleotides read TGTGCCAGCAGCTTGGAAGGGGAAGAGATTCCGCAGTATTTT. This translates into CASSLEGEEIPQYF.